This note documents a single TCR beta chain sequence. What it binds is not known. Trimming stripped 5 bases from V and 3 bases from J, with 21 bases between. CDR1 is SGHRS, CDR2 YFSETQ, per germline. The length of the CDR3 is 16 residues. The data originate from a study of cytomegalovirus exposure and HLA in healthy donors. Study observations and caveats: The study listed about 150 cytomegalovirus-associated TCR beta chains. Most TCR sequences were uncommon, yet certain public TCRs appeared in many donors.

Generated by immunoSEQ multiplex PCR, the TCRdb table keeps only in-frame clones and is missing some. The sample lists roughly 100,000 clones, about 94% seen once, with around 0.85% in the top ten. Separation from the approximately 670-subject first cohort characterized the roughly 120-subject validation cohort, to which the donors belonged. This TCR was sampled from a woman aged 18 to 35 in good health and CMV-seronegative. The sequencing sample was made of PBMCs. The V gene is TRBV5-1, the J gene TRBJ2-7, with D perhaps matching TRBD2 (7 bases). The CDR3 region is CASRGGGGGINYEQYF. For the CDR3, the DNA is TGCGCCAGCAGAGGGGGGGGCGGAGGGATCAACTACGAGCAGTACTTC. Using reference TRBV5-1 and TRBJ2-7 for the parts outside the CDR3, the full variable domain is KAGVTQTPRYLIKTRGQQVTLSCSPISGHRSVSWYQQTPGQGLQFLFEYFSETQRNKGNFPGRFSGRQFSNSRSEMNVSTLELGDSALYLCASRGGGGGINYEQYFGPGTRLTVT.